This T cell receptor beta chain was recovered during a study of cytomegalovirus exposure and HLA in healthy donors. Regarding the study as a whole: At a 0.05 false discovery rate, a later analysis found approximately 15,000 TCR beta sequences to be associated with HLA alleles. Three of the chains that were CMV-associated were confirmed in vitro to be specific for CMV antigens. In a later analysis, productive TCRs from donors in an Asian-associated ancestry cluster reportedly carried fewer N-insertions than the cohort mean. A later analysis found most CMV-associated TCR beta chains apparently HLA-restricted.

The CDR3 spans 13 residues. Germline V CDR1 and CDR2: SGHAT, FQNNGV. Trimming took off 4 bases at V and 6 bases at J, with 11 bases between the two ends. It was with 60 Vbeta and 13 Jbeta primers that the PCR ran. Only in-frame clones appear in the TCRdb table, and some are missing; sequencing was by immunoSEQ multiplex PCR. This table has about 80,000 clones, roughly two thirds appearing once. In regard to this clone: Its antigen is as yet unknown.

Input material: PBMCs. The gene calls are TRBV11-2 and TRBJ2-3; D is undetermined. The clonotype comes from a woman in her forties or fifties in good health and CMV-seropositive. CDR3 nucleotides: TGTGCCAGCAGCTCTGCGGTGTGGGATACGCAGTATTTT. This sequence encodes CASSSAVWDTQYF.